These 21 T cell receptor beta chains originate from one sample sequenced in a study of cytomegalovirus exposure and HLA in healthy donors. Primers: 60 Vbeta forward and 13 Jbeta reverse. Measured with immunoSEQ multiplex PCR; TCRdb has only the in-frame clones, and not every one. This table has about 98,000 clones, 65% to 80% appearing once. Sequencing used PBMCs. The receptors stem from a man between 60 and 75 years old in good health and CMV-seropositive.

The genes are TRBV7-6 and TRBJ2-7, with 8 bases aligning to TRBD1. The CDR3 loop spans 15 amino acids. Germline lookup yields CDR1 SGHVS and CDR2 FNYEAQ. V shed 3 bases, J shed 3 bases, and the junction held 7 bases outside the gene matches. DNA of the CDR3: TGTGCCAGCAGCTTTCAGGCAGGGGGCGTCTACGAGCAGTACTTC. Translation: CASSFQAGGVYEQYF.

The V gene is TRBV28, the J gene TRBJ1-2, with D maybe TRBD1 (5 bases). The V end lost 6 bases, the J end lost 4 bases, and 12 bases lay between the germline ends. The CDR3 is made up of 13 amino acids. Per the germline V gene, CDR1 is MDHEN and CDR2 is SYDVKM. The CDR3 DNA reads as TGTGCCAGCAGCAGACTCGGGGGCTATGGCTACACCTTC. Protein sequence: CASSRLGGYGYTF.

The chain employs TRBV7-9 and TRBJ1-4, with TRBD1 identical over 9 bases. The CDR3 spans 16 residues. CDR1 is SEHNR, CDR2 FQNEAQ, per germline (reference sequence). Trimming cost V 1 base and J 8 bases; bases outside gene matches: 8. CDR3 residues: CASSLGETGGMEKLFF. The CDR3 region has the DNA TGTGCCAGCAGCTTAGGGGAGACAGGGGGAATGGAAAAACTGTTTTTT.

The chain employs TRBV4-2 and TRBJ2-7; 7 bases line up with TRBD2. V trimming: 1 base; J trimming: 0 bases; junction bases outside the gene matches: 0. Per the germline V gene, CDR1 is LGHNA and CDR2 is YNFKEQ. This CDR3 has 14 residues. This CDR3 reads CASSQGGSSYEQYF. DNA of the CDR3: TGTGCCAGCAGCCAAGGCGGGAGCTCCTACGAGCAGTACTTC.

The V gene is TRBV15, the J gene TRBJ2-7, with 9 bases fitting TRBD1. CDR3 length equals 16 residues. CDR1 LNHNV and CDR2 YYDKDF come from the germline V gene (reference sequence). V lost 0 bases to trimming and J lost 6 bases; unmatched junction nucleotides: 9. CDR3 coding DNA: TGTGCCACCAGCAGAGATCCGGGACAGGGCGTCGGCGAGCAGTACTTC. Its translation is CATSRDPGQGVGEQYF.

The V call is TRBV11-1, the J call TRBJ2-7; 9 positions agree with TRBD1. With V trimmed by 4 bases and J by 6 bases, 4 bases remained unmatched. The germline gives CDR1 SGHAT, CDR2 FQDESV (reference sequence). The CDR3 consists of 13 residues. CDR3 in DNA: TGTGCCAGCAGCTGGGGACAGGGATCCGAGCAGTACTTC. Amino acid sequence: CASSWGQGSEQYF.

The chain links TRBV7-9 to TRBJ1-2, with 8 bases identical to TRBD1. The CDR3 has 16 residues. V was pared by 6 bases and J by 6 bases, with 15 bases of the junction left unmatched. Germline CDR1 and CDR2: SEHNR and FQNEAQ (reference sequence). CDR3: CASSPLLGGQGNGYTF. DNA for the CDR3: TGTGCCAGCAGTCCCCTCCTGGGAGGACAGGGTAATGGCTACACCTTC.

In this sample, this clone turned up a few times. This chain links TRBV4-1 with TRBJ1-4, with TRBD1 identical over 10 bases. CDR1 is MGHRA, CDR2 YSYEKL, per germline. The CDR3 length is 16 residues. After removal of 3 bases from V and 10 bases from J, the junction contained 11 bases not matched to a gene. The CDR3 loop reads CASSQPTGTGAGKLFF. In nucleotides, the CDR3 is TGCGCCAGCAGCCAGCCTACCGGGACAGGGGCTGGAAAACTGTTTTTT.

The chain couples TRBV9 to TRBJ2-3; TRBD2 aligns across 13 bases. J lost 4 bases, V lost 0 bases, and 8 bases had no gene match. The CDR3 is 18 amino acids. Germline-derived CDR1 and CDR2 are SGDLS and YYNGEE. CDR3 bases: TGTGCCAGCAGCGTAGGGGTAACTAGCGGGGGGGCCGCAGATACGCAGTATTTT. Protein product: CASSVGVTSGGAADTQYF. The full variable domain, completed using reference TRBV9 and TRBJ2-3, is DSGVTQTPKHLITATGQRVTLRCSPRSGDLSVYWYQQSLDQGLQFLIQYYNGEERAKGNILERFSAQQFPDLHSELNLSSLELGDSALYFCASSVGVTSGGAADTQYFGPGTRLTVL.

As concerns this clone: At one boundary the junction diverges from the germline segment, which might be a read error. The rearrangement joins TRBV7-7 to TRBJ2-1; D is possibly TRBD1 (6 bases). This CDR3 has 15 residues. Germline lookup yields CDR1 SSHAT and CDR2 FNYEAQ (reference sequence). Here the CDR3 DNA reads TGTGCTAGCAGCCACAGGGTCAGCGCCTACAATGAGCAGTTCTTC. This translates into CASSHRVSAYNEQFF.

This clone was counted between two and nine times. This chain joins TRBV5-1 and TRBJ2-6, with D unresolved. Deletions cut 1 base from V and 3 bases from J, with 11 bases between. CDR1 is SGHRS and CDR2 is YFSETQ in the germline V gene. The CDR3 covers 16 residues. CDR3 nucleotide sequence: TGCGCCAGCAGCTTGACAGTTTCCATTGGGGCCAACGTCCTGACTTTC. Residues: CASSLTVSIGANVLTF.

The chain employs TRBV19 and TRBJ1-1; TRBD1 matches 12 bases. Trimming cost V 6 bases and J 0 bases; bases outside gene matches: 8. The CDR3 spans 17 residues. Germline CDR1 reads LNHDA; CDR2 reads SQIVND (reference sequence). The CDR3 bases are TGTGCCAGTAGGACTCCGGGACAGGGGGCGATGAACACTGAAGCTTTCTTT. Protein sequence: CASRTPGQGAMNTEAFF. Supplemented by reference TRBV19 and TRBJ1-1, the full variable domain reads DGGITQSPKYLFRKEGQNVTLSCEQNLNHDAMYWYRQDPGQGLRLIYYSQIVNDFQKGDIAEGYSVSREKKESFPLTVTSAQKNPTAFYLCASRTPGQGAMNTEAFFGQGTRLTVV.

This clone was seen a handful of times. This rearrangement joins TRBV7-2 to TRBJ2-7; D perhaps matches TRBD1 (5 bases). V was shortened by 5 bases and J by 6 bases, with 11 bases between the two germline ends. The CDR3 sequence is 12 residues long. Germline V gene data show CDR1 as SGHTA and CDR2 as FQGNSA. The CDR3 reads CASSLPGFEQYF. The CDR3 DNA reads TGTGCCAGCAGCCTCCCAGGGTTCGAGCAGTACTTC.

This chain connects TRBV27 to TRBJ1-5; D call uncertain. The CDR3 loop spans 14 amino acids. From germline, CDR1 is MNHEY and CDR2 SMNVEV (reference sequence). Deletions cut 4 bases from V and 3 bases from J, with 10 bases between. CDR3 loop: CASSSYGYNQPQHF. CDR3 bases: TGTGCCAGCAGTTCTTACGGTTACAATCAGCCCCAGCATTTT.

This clone was seen more than once but under ten times. The chain carries TRBV5-4 and TRBJ2-3; a possible D gene is TRBD2 (5 bases). CDR1 is SGHNT, CDR2 YYREEE, per germline (reference sequence). Between the trimmed V and J ends, which lost 3 bases and 2 bases, there was a span of 13 bases. The CDR3 totals 15 residues. The CDR3, as DNA: TGTGCCAGCAGCTCGGGGTCGCACTCCACAGATACGCAGTATTTT. It is translated as CASSSGSHSTDTQYF.

V and J are TRBV25-1 and TRBJ1-2, with D maybe TRBD1 (5 bases). The CDR3 consists of 18 residues. Trimming shortened V by 5 bases and J by 6 bases, and 28 bases separated the two germline ends. Germline V lookup: CDR1 MGHDK, CDR2 SYGVNS. Here the CDR3 DNA reads TGTGCCAGCAGTCCATCCGGGACTCTGCAGTACTCTCCAGATGGCTACACCTTC. Its translation: CASSPSGTLQYSPDGYTF.

This sequence joins TRBV19 and TRBJ1-4; no reliable D call. The CDR3 runs 15 residues. Trimming shortened V by 3 bases and J by 0 bases, and 8 bases separated the two germline ends. Germline V gives CDR1 LNHDA, CDR2 SQIVND (reference sequence). This CDR3 reads CASSMRGATNEKLFF. The CDR3 nucleotides are TGTGCCAGTAGTATGCGGGGAGCAACTAATGAAAAACTGTTTTTT.

The chain links TRBV19 to TRBJ1-5; possibly TRBD1 for D (5 bases). The CDR3 is 15 amino acids. From germline, CDR1 is LNHDA and CDR2 SQIVND (reference sequence). Trimming removed 6 bases from V and 2 bases from J, with 14 bases in between. CDR3 DNA: TGTGCCAGTAGCACCCTCGGGGGGGGCAATCAGCCCCAGCATTTT. Translation: CASSTLGGGNQPQHF.

V and J are TRBV5-1 and TRBJ1-1; the match to TRBD1 covers 9 bases. CDR1 and CDR2 from the germline V gene are SGHRS and YFSETQ. The CDR3 is 16 residues long. With V trimmed by 0 bases and J by 2 bases, 5 bases remained unmatched. The CDR3 spells CASSLDPGQGNTEAFF. Here the CDR3 DNA reads TGCGCCAGCAGCTTGGACCCGGGACAGGGTAACACTGAAGCTTTCTTT.

V is TRBV4-2 and J is TRBJ2-7, with TRBD2 identical over 7 bases. Germline V gives CDR1 LGHNA, CDR2 YNFKEQ. Germline trimming cut 1 base from V and 5 bases from J; bases unmatched to any gene: 2. This CDR3 contains 13 residues. CDR3 coding DNA: TGTGCCAGCAGCCAAGTGCGGGGGAACGAGCAGTACTTC. The encoded protein is CASSQVRGNEQYF.

The chain carries TRBV28 and TRBJ2-7, with TRBD1 identical over 9 bases. Unmatched junction bases numbered 5, after V lost 8 bases and J lost 3 bases. CDR1 is MDHEN and CDR2 is SYDVKM in the germline V gene. There are 13 residues in the CDR3. The CDR3 region is CASSGTGFYEQYF. CDR3 in DNA: TGTGCCAGCTCCGGGACAGGGTTCTACGAGCAGTACTTC.